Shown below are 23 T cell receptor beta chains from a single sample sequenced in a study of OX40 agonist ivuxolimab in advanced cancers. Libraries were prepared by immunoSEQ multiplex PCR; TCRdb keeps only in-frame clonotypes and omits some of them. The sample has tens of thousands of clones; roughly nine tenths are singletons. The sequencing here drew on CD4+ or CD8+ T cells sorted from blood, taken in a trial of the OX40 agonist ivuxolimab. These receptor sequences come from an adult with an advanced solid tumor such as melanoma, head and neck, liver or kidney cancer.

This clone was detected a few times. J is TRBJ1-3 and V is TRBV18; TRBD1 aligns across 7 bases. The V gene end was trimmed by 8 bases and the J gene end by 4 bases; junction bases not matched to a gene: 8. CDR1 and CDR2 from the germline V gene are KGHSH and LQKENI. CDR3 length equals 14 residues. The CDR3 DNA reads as TGTGCCAGCCGTCAAGGACAGGAAGGAAACACCATATATTTT. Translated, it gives CASRQGQEGNTIYF.

In DNA form, the CDR3 reads TGTGCCAGTAGTGTCTCTCTTAGCACAGATACGCAGTATTTT. It yields the protein CASSVSLSTDTQYF. The V call is TRBV19, the J call TRBJ2-3; D ambiguous. CDR1 LNHDA and CDR2 SQIVND come from the germline V gene (reference sequence). This CDR3 has 14 amino acids. Between the trimmed V and J ends, which lost 5 bases and 0 bases, there was a span of 9 bases.

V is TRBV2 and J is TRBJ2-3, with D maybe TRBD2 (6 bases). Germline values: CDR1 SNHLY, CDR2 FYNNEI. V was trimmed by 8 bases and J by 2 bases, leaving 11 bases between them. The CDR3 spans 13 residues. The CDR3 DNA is TGTGCCAGCTGTTGGGGGGACACAGATACGCAGTATTTT. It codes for CASCWGDTDTQYF.

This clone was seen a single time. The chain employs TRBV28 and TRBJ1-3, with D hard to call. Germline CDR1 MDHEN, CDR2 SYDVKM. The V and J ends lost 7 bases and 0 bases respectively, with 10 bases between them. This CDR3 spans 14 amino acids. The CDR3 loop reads CASTLPGSGNTIYF. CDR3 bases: TGTGCCAGCACACTGCCGGGCTCTGGAAACACCATATATTTT.

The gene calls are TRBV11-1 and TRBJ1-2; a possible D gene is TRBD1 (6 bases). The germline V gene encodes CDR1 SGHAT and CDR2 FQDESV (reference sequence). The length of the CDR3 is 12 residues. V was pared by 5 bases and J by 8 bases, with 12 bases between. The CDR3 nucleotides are TGTGCCAGCAGCGCACAGGGAAGCGGCTACACCTTC. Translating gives CASSAQGSGYTF.

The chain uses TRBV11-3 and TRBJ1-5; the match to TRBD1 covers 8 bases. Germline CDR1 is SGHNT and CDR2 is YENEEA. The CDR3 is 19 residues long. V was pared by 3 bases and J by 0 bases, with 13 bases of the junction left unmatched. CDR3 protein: CASSFPPVQGENSNQPQHF. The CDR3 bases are TGTGCCAGCAGCTTCCCCCCGGTACAGGGGGAGAATAGCAATCAGCCCCAGCATTTT.

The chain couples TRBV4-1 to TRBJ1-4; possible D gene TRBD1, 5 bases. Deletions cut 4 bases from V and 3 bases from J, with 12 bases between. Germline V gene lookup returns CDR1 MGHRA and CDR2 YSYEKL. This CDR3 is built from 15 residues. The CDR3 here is CASSLRDMANEKLFF. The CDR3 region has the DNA TGCGCCAGCAGCCTCAGGGATATGGCTAATGAAAAACTGTTTTTT.

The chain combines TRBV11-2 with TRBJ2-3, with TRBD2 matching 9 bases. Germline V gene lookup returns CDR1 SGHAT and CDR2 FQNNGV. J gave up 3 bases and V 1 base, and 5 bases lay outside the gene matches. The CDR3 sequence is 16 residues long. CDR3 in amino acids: CASSLAFSGSTDTQYF. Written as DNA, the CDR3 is TGTGCCAGCAGCTTAGCGTTTAGCGGGAGTACAGATACGCAGTATTTT. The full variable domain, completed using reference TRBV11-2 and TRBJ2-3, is EAGVAQSPRYKIIEKRQSVAFWCNPISGHATLYWYQQILGQGPKLLIQFQNNGVVDDSQLPKDRFSAERLKGVDSTLKIQPAKLEDSAVYLCASSLAFSGSTDTQYFGPGTRLTVL.

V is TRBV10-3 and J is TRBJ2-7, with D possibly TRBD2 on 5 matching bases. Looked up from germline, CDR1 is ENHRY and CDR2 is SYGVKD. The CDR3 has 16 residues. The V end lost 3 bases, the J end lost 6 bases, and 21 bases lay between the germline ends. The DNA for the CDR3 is TGTGCCATCAGTGACCCCGGCGAGGCCGGGGAAGGCGAGCAGTACTTC. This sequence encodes CAISDPGEAGEGEQYF.

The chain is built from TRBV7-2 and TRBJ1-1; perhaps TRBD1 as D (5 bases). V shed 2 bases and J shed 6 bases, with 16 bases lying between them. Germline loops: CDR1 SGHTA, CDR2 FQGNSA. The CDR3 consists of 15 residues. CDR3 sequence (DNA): TGTGCCAGCAGCTTAAGGGGCCGCGGTGGGTCTGAAGCTTTCTTT. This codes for CASSLRGRGGSEAFF.

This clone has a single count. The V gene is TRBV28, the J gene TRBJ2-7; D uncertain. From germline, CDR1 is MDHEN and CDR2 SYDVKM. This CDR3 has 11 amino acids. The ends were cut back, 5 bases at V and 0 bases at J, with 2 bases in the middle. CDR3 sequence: CASSRSYEQYF. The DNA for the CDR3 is TGTGCCAGCAGTCGCTCCTACGAGCAGTACTTC. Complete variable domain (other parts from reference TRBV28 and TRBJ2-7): DVKVTQSSRYLVKRTGEKVFLECVQDMDHENMFWYRQDPGLGLRLIYFSYDVKMKEKGDIPEGYSVSREKKERFSLILESASTNQTSMYLCASSRSYEQYFGPGTRLTVT.

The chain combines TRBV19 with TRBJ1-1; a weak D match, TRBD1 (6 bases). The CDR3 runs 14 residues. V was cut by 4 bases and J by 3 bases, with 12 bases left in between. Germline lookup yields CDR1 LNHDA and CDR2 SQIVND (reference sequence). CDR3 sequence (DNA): TGTGCCAGTAGTAGCTGGGGGCGGGACACTGAAGCTTTCTTT. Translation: CASSSWGRDTEAFF.

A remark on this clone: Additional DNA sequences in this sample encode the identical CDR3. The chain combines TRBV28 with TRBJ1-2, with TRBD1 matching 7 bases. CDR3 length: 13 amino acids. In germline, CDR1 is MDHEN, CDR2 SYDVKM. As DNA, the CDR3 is TGTGCTCTCGGGCAGGGGGTCAACTATGGCTACACCTTC. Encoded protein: CALGQGVNYGYTF.

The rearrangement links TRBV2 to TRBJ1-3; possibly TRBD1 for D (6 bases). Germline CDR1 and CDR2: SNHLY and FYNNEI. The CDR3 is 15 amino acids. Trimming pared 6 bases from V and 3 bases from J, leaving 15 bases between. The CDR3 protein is CASSQTGAYGNTIYF. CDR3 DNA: TGTGCCAGCAGCCAGACAGGAGCGTATGGAAACACCATATATTTT.

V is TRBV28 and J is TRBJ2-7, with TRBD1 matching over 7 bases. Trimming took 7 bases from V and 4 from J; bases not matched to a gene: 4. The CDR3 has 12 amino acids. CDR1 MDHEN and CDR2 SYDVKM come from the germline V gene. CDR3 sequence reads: CASKSTGYEQYF. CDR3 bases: TGTGCCAGCAAGTCGACAGGGTACGAGCAGTACTTC. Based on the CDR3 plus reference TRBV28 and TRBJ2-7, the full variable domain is DVKVTQSSRYLVKRTGEKVFLECVQDMDHENMFWYRQDPGLGLRLIYFSYDVKMKEKGDIPEGYSVSREKKERFSLILESASTNQTSMYLCASKSTGYEQYFGPGTRLTVT.

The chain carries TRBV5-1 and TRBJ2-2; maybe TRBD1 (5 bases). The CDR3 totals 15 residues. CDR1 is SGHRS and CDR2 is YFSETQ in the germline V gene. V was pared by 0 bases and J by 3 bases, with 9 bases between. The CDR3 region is CASSLEGPYTGELFF. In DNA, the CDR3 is TGCGCCAGCAGCTTGGAGGGGCCGTACACCGGGGAGCTGTTTTTT.

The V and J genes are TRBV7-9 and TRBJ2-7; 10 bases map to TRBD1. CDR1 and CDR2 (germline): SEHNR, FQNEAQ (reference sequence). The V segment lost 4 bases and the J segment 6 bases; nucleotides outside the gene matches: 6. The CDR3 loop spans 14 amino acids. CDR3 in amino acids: CASSSGTGDFEQYF. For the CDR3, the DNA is TGTGCCAGCAGCTCGGGGACAGGGGATTTCGAGCAGTACTTC.

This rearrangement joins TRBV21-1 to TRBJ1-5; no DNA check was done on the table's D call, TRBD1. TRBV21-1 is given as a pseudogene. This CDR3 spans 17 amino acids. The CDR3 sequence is CASSSPRDKISNQPQHF. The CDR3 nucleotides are TGTGCCAGCAGCAGTCCTCGGGACAAGATTAGCAATCAGCCCCAGCATTTT.

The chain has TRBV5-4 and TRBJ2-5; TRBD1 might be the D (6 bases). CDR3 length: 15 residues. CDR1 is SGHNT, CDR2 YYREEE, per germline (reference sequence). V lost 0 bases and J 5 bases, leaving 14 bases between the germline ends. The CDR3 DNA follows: TGTGCCAGCAGCTTGGTCAGGGGCAGAACTGAGACCCAGTACTTC. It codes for CASSLVRGRTETQYF.

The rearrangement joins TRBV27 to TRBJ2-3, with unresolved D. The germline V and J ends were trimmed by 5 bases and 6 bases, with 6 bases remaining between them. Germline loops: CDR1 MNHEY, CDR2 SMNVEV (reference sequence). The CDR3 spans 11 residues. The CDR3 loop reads CASSSFDTQYF. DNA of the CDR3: TGTGCCAGCAGTAGTTTTGATACGCAGTATTTT.

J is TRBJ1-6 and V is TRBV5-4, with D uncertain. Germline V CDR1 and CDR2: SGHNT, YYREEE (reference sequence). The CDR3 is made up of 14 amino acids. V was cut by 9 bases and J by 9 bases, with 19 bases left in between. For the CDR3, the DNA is TGTGCCACCAAAACGACCGGAGGTAGTTCACCCCTCCACTTT. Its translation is CATKTTGGSSPLHF.

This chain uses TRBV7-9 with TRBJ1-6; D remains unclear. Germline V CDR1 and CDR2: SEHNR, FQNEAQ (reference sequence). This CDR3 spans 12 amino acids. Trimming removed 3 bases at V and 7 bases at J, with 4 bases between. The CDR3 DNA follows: TGTGCCAGCAGCTTCGGAAATTCACCCCTCCACTTT. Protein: CASSFGNSPLHF.

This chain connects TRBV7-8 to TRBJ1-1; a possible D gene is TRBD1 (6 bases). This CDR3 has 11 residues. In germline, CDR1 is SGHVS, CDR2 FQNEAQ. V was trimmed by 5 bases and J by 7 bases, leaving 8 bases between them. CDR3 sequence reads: CASSRGGEAFF. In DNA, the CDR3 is TGTGCCAGCAGCAGGGGGGGTGAAGCTTTCTTT.